Below, 6 T cell receptor beta chains from the same sample are listed, as sequenced in a study of PD-1 blockade in classical Hodgkin lymphoma. No patient escaped relapse after autologous stem cell transplantation, and brentuximab vedotin exposure varied. The protocol was immunoSEQ multiplex PCR, while the TCRdb copy is restricted to in-frame clones and leaves out a portion. The table has over 25,000 clones, 70% to 75% seen once. Sequenced material: peripheral blood mononuclear cells (PBMCs), taken before the second cycle of nivolumab. Every receptor here comes from a human donor with classical Hodgkin lymphoma.

The gene calls are TRBV4-3 and TRBJ2-1, with 10 bases fitting TRBD1. The CDR3 has 15 residues. Losses at the gene ends were 4 bases for V and 8 bases for J; bases not matched to a gene: 8. The germline V gene has CDR1 LGHNA and CDR2 YSLEER. Here the CDR3 reads CASSPRQGASDEQFF. DNA for the CDR3: TGCGCCAGCAGCCCAAGACAGGGGGCGTCGGATGAGCAGTTCTTC.

The V and J genes are TRBV18 and TRBJ1-1, with unresolved D. Germline CDR1 is KGHSH and CDR2 is LQKENI. V gave up 3 bases and J gave up 1 base, with 9 bases separating them. The CDR3 runs 14 residues. The CDR3, as DNA: TGTGCCAGCTCACCCGAGGCCGAGAACACTGAAGCTTTCTTT. Its protein product is CASSPEAENTEAFF.

By proportion, this clone is medium-sized. The chain couples TRBV11-2 to TRBJ2-7; D possibly corresponds to TRBD1 (6 bases). Deletions cut 2 bases from V and 2 bases from J, with 10 bases between. This CDR3 has 14 amino acids. Per germline, CDR1 SGHAT and CDR2 FQNNGV. The CDR3 is CASSLTTGTYEQYF. CDR3 DNA: TGTGCCAGCAGCTTAACGACAGGCACCTACGAGCAGTACTTC. The variable domain in full, with the rest retrieved from reference TRBV11-2 and TRBJ2-7, is EAGVAQSPRYKIIEKRQSVAFWCNPISGHATLYWYQQILGQGPKLLIQFQNNGVVDDSQLPKDRFSAERLKGVDSTLKIQPAKLEDSAVYLCASSLTTGTYEQYFGPGTRLTVT.

The J gene is TRBJ1-4, the V gene TRBV7-9; no clear D gene. In germline, CDR1 is SEHNR, CDR2 FQNEAQ (reference sequence). The ends were cut back, 5 bases at V and 7 bases at J, with 17 bases in the middle. The CDR3 spans 15 residues. CDR3 in amino acids: CASSPSTLTIEKLFF. CDR3 coding DNA: TGTGCCAGCAGCCCATCTACCTTGACGATTGAAAAACTGTTTTTT.

The rearrangement joins TRBV5-5 to TRBJ2-7; D may be TRBD1 or TRBD2 (5 bases each). The V end lost 8 bases, the J end lost 2 bases, and 11 bases lay between the germline ends. Germline V gene data show CDR1 as SGHKS and CDR2 as YYEKEE (reference sequence). The CDR3 has 12 amino acids. CDR3 bases: TGTGCCAGTAGACTACAGGCCTACGAGCAGTACTTC. It yields the protein CASRLQAYEQYF.

The CDR3, as DNA: TGTGCCAGCAGCTCCCGGACAGGTCTTAATGAAAAACTGTTTTTT. It specifies CASSSRTGLNEKLFF. The chain is built from TRBV7-2 and TRBJ1-4; 7 positions agree with TRBD1. This CDR3 spans 15 amino acids. CDR1 is SGHTA and CDR2 is FQGNSA in the germline V gene. V lost 4 bases, J lost 4 bases, and 6 bases stayed unmatched.